The present T cell receptor beta chain was sequenced within a study of blood T cell repertoires in COVID-19. In the source study's methods: Amplification from reference gene primers served as the basis for estimated nucleated cell counts. Data came from immunoSEQ multiplex PCR; TCRdb stores just in-frame clones and leaves some out. That table supplies the V and J calls and clone size; D and trimming were determined from the DNA. The data contain over 250,000 clones, around nine tenths of them singletons. The trim removed 4 bases at V and 2 bases at J, leaving 6 bases unmatched. CDR3 length: 16 residues. The V gene's germline CDR1 is SEHNR and CDR2 FQNEAQ (reference sequence).

V usage is TRBV7-9 and J usage is TRBJ2-3; 10 bases align to TRBD2. The receptor's source is a man aged 55 to 70 who had recovered from COVID-19. Material: PBMCs or T cells enriched from blood (not recorded which). DNA for the CDR3: TGTGCCAGCAGCTGGACCAGCGGGGGGGTCACAGATACGCAGTATTTT. This sequence encodes CASSWTSGGVTDTQYF.